In this sample, the clone carrying this TCR beta chain turned up a few times. Other nucleotide sequences in the sample specify the same CDR3. This sample is drawn from a study of blood T cell repertoires in COVID-19. As for the study in general: Italy, Spain and the United States were the sources of the convalescent and acute COVID-19 samples.

Per the germline V gene, CDR1 is SGHTA and CDR2 is FQGNSA. The CDR3 loop spans 16 amino acids. The trim removed 4 bases at V and 5 bases at J, leaving 8 bases unmatched. The method was immunoSEQ multiplex PCR; TCRdb's version includes in-frame clones alone and lacks a portion of them. This table has fewer than 200,000 clones, roughly 83% appearing once. All enrollees were roughly 18 to 90 years old and from approximately 24 US areas. Source material: PBMCs or T cells enriched from blood (not recorded which). The sequence was obtained from a woman aged 50 to 65 who had recovered from COVID-19. The chain carries TRBV7-2 and TRBJ1-6, with TRBD1 identical over 7 bases. In DNA, the CDR3 is TGTGCCAGCAGCTCGGGAACAGGGGTGAATAATTCACCCCTCCACTTT. Protein product: CASSSGTGVNNSPLHF.